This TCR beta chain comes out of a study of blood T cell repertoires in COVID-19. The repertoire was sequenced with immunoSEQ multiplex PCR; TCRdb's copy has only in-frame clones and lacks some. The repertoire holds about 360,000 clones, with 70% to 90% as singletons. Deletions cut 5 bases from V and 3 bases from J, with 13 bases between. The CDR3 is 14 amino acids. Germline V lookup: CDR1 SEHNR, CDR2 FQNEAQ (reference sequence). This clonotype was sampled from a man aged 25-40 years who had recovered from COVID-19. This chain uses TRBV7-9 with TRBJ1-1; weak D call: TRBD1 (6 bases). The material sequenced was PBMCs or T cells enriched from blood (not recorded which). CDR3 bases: TGTGCCAGCAGCCGTGATACAGGGCACACTGAAGCTTTCTTT. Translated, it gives CASSRDTGHTEAFF.